This T cell receptor (beta chain) originates from a study of shared T cell receptors in the human thymus. Sequenced by immunoSEQ multiplex PCR; TCRdb stores in-frame clones only, minus some. The data hold hundreds of thousands of clones, with roughly 86% observed a single time. V was trimmed by 10 bases and J by 5 bases, leaving 26 bases between them. Germline loops: CDR1 ENHRY, CDR2 SYGVKD. This CDR3 spans 16 amino acids. The same sample was also studied in work on human thymus T cells. That investigation notes: Congenital heart defects were the reason for the corrective surgery that the donors, healthy Finnish infants, were having. Corrective cardiac operations yielded the resected thymus tissue. Thymic and blood repertoires appeared to carry a bias in their V and J gene usage.

The receptor's source is a boy under two years old with a congenital heart defect. The sequencing sample was made of thymocytes. This chain joins TRBV10-3 and TRBJ2-5, with a tentative D call TRBD1 (5 bases). The chain's CDR3 is CATADPRTFPRETQYF. The CDR3 DNA reads TGTGCCACCGCTGACCCCCGGACATTTCCCCGTGAGACCCAGTACTTC.